The text below deals with one T cell receptor (beta chain). Its antigen is unidentified. The sample is drawn from a study of T-cell memory formation after mild COVID-19. Study-wide background: The TCR clusters were mostly specific to one donor.

The junction had 6 bases not matched to a gene; V was cut back by 4 bases and J by 3 bases. Looked up from germline, CDR1 is SGHKS and CDR2 is YYEKEE (reference sequence). The CDR3 is made up of 15 amino acids. 5'RACE primed at constant segments yielded TCR alpha and TCR beta cDNA libraries bearing sample barcodes and UMIs. TCRdb recomputed calls from the 5' RACE reads with MiXCR, one row per CDR3 protein. The table lists 360,000 or so distinct CDR3 sequences, approximately 27% of them singletons, with 13% in the top ten. Study-wide results and caveats: Contracting clones localized mainly to CM and EM when CD4+ and mainly to EMRA when CD8+. The finding that pre-infection memory included some responding clones suggested that cross-reactive memory joined.

Material for sequencing was PBMCs or a T cell subset sorted from them (not recorded which). The chain recombines TRBV5-5 with TRBJ2-1, with 8 bases identical to TRBD1. This clonotype was sampled from an adult woman who had mild COVID-19 (a few samples of this study predate the infection). Cell type and time point are not known. The CDR3 loop is CASSRGQGYYNEQFF. The CDR3 region has the DNA TGTGCCAGCAGCAGAGGACAGGGCTACTACAATGAGCAGTTCTTC.